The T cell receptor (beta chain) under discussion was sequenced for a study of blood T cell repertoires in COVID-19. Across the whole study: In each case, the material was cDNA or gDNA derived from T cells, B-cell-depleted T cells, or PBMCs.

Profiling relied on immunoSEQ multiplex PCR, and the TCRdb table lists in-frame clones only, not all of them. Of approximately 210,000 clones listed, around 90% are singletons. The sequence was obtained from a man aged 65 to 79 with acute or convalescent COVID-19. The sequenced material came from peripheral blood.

The CDR3 bases are TGCGCCAGCAGCTTGGTGGGACAGGGGTATGGCTACACCTTC. As protein: CASSLVGQGYGYTF. The chain joins TRBV5-1 to TRBJ1-2; 10 nucleotides agree with TRBD1. V gave up 0 bases and J gave up 5 bases; unmatched junction bases: 1. CDR1 is SGHRS and CDR2 is YFSETQ in the germline V gene. This CDR3 has 14 residues.